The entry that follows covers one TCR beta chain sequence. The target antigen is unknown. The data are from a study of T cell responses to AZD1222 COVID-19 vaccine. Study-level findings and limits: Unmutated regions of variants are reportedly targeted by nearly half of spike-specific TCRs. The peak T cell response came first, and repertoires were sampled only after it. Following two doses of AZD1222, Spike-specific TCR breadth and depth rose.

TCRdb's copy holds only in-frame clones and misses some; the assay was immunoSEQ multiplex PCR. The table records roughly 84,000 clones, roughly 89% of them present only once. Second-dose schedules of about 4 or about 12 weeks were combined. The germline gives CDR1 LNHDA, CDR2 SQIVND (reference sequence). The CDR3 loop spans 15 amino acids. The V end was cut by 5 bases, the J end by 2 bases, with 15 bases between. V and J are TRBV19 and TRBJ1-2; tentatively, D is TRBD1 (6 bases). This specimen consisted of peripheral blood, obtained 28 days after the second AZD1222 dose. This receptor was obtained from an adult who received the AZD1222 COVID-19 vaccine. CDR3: CASSLGGLGNYGYTF. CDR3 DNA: TGTGCCAGTAGTTTGGGGGGCTTGGGAAACTATGGCTACACCTTC.